This T cell receptor (beta chain) was identified during a study of T-cell memory formation after mild COVID-19 (dated by TCRdb to the early 2020s). Looking at the study overall: Most TCR sequence clusters were specific to one of the two donors. In a couple of donors, T-cell clones that expanded and contracted after mild COVID-19 were tracked by sequencing TCRalpha and TCRbeta repertoires over time. Two young, previously healthy adult volunteers made up the cohort, one male and one female. Results and caveats for the whole study, not just this receptor: Clones that contracted from day 15 to 85 showed balanced CD4/CD8 phenotypes, whereas a second wave of clones that expanded from day 15 to 37 leaned towards CD4+. The second-wave clones that peaked on day 37 were not confirmed to be SARS-CoV-2 specific. Only two mild cases were covered in the study, and larger cohorts including severe cases with pre-infection samples were considered necessary. Contracting CD4+ clones were found mainly in CM and EM memory subsets, while CD8+ clones were enriched in EMRA. Some responding clones were detected in pre-infection memory, suggesting pre-existing cross-reactive memory T cells joined the SARS-CoV-2 response.

This clonotype has only one observation. Its antigen remains unidentified. No much larger clone exists at a distance of one base, and base qualities are not known. A lone read is weak support. Ficoll-Paque density gradient centrifugation was used to isolate PBMCs. TCRdb names Illumina NovaSeq 6000 as the instrument used. TCRalpha and TCRbeta cDNA libraries were built by 5'RACE with constant-segment primers, adding sample barcodes and unique molecular identifiers. RNA was extracted from every sample with Trizol reagent. Library amplification was performed in two PCR steps, and a second sample barcode and Illumina TruSeq adapters were introduced in the second step. Sequencing of libraries was performed on an Illumina NovaSeq with 2 x 150 bp paired-end reads. Under the source paper's analysis protocol: The reads were demultiplexed and collapsed into UMI-guided consensus sequences using migec v1.2.7. Using mixcr v2.1.11, the UMI consensuses were aligned to TRA and TRB V and J templates and assembled into clonotypes. A clonotype was counted as expanded or contracted only if both edgeR and NoisET called the change significant, with noise models trained on biological replicates. For edgeR calls, the thresholds were a false discovery rate-adjusted p below 0.01 and a log2 fold-change of 1. PCA with hierarchical clustering of max-normalized trajectories of the 1000 most abundant clonotypes was used as exploratory dynamics analysis. Separately sequenced CD4+ and CD8+ repertoires were used to assign a CD4 or CD8 phenotype to each responding clone. TCRdb's own reprocessing of the public reads used fastp at Q25 and MiXCR and kept productive beta chains. Each entry is one CDR3 protein sequence, shown with its most common DNA and genes. The V and J calls and clone size come from TCRdb's table, not from the authors' own analysis. For this sample the table gives 250,000 to 300,000 distinct CDR3 sequences, of which 15% to 20% were detected only once. The leading ten clones occupy roughly 22% of the sample.

This TCR was sampled from a man aged 18 to 30 who had mild COVID-19 (a few samples of this study predate the infection). The sample titles of this study are shuffled in the database, so cell type and time point are left out; the donor was told from shared clones. The specimen sequenced was PBMCs or a T cell subset sorted from them (not recorded which).

The encoded CDR3 is CASSLAHMDTGELFF. The DNA is TGTGCCAGCAGCTTAGCGCATATGGACACCGGGGAGCTGTTTTTT. The rearranged chain carries TRBV7-8 and TRBJ2-2, with the D segment identity uncertain. The germline ends are 8 bases apart after V is trimmed by 0 bases and J by 3 bases. The CDR3 starts with the cysteine, ends with the phenylalanine, and has 15 residues. Of all the DNA, just the CDR3 is kept, 45 bases in frame from base 1. The germline V gene provides CDR1 SGHVS and CDR2 FQNEAQ.